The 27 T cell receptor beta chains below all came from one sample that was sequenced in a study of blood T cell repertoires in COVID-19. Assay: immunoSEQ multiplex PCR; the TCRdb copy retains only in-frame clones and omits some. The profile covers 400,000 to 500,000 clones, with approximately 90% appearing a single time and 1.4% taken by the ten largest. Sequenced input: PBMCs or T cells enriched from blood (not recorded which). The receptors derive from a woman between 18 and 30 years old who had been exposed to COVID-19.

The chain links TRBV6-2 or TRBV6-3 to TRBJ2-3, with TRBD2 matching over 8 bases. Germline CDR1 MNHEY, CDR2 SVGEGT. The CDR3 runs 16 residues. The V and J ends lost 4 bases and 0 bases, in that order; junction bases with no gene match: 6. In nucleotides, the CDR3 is TGTGCCAGCAGTTTAACTAGCGGACTAAGCACAGATACGCAGTATTTT. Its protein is CASSLTSGLSTDTQYF.

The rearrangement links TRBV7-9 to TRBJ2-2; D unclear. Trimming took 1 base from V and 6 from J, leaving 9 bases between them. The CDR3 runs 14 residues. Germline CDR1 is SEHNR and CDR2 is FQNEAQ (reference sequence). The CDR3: CASSLDGLAGELFF. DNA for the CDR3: TGTGCCAGCAGCTTAGACGGTCTCGCCGGGGAGCTGTTTTTT.

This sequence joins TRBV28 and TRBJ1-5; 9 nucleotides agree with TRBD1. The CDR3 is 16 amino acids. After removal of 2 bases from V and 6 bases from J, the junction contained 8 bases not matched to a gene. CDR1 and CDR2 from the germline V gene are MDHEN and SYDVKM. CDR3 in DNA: TGTGCCAGCAGTTTAATCGCGGGGACAGGGCTTCAGCCCCAGCATTTT. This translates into CASSLIAGTGLQPQHF.

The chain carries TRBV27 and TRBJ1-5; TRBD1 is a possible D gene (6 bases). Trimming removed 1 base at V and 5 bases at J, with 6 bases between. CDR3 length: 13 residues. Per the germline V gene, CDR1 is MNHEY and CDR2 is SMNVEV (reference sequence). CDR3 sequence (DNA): TGTGCCAGCAGTTTATACAGGGATCAGCCCCAGCATTTT. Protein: CASSLYRDQPQHF.

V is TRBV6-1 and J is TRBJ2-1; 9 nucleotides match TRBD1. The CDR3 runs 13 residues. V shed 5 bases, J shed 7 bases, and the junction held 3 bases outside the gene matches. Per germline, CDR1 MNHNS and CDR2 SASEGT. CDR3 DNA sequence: TGTGCCAGCAGTACAGGGGGCCGGAATGAGCAGTTCTTC. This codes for CASSTGGRNEQFF.

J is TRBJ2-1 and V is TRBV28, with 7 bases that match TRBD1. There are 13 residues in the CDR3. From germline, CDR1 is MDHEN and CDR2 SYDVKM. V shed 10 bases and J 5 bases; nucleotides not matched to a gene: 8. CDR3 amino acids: CATRQGGNNEQFF. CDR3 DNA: TGTGCCACTAGACAGGGTGGGAACAATGAGCAGTTCTTC.

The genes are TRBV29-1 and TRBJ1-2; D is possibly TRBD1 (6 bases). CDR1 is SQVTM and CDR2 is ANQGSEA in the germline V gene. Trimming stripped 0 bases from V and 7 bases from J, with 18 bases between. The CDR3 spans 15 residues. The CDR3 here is CSVEDRGAGGFGYTF. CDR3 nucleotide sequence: TGCAGCGTTGAAGATCGCGGGGCGGGGGGCTTTGGCTACACCTTC.

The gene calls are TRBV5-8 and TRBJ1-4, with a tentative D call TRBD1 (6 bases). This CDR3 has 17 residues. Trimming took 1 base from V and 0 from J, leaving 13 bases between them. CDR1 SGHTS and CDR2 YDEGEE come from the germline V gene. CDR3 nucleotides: TGTGCCAGCAGCTTGACCGGCAGGGGCGCAACTAATGAAAAACTGTTTTTT. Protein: CASSLTGRGATNEKLFF.

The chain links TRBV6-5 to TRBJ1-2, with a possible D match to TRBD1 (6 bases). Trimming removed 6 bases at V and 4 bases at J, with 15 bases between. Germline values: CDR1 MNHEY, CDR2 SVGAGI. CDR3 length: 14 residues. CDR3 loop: CASSLGEGGYGYTF. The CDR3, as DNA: TGTGCCAGCAGCCTAGGGGAGGGGGGCTATGGCTACACCTTC.

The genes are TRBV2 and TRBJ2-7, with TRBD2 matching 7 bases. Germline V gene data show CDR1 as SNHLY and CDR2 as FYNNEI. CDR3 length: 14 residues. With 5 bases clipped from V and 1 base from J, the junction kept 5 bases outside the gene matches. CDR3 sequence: CASSWASGSYEQYF. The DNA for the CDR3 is TGTGCCAGCAGTTGGGCTAGCGGATCCTACGAGCAGTACTTC.

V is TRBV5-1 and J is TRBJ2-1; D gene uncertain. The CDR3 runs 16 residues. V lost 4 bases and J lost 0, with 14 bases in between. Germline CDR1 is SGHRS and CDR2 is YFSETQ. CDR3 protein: CASSLLYLRSYNEQFF. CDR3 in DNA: TGCGCCAGCAGCCTATTATACCTCCGCTCCTACAATGAGCAGTTCTTC.

CDR3 sequence reads: CASRRPGQGDGEQFF. CDR3 in DNA: TGTGCCAGCAGGCGTCCGGGACAGGGAGACGGTGAGCAGTTCTTC. The rearrangement uses TRBV28 and TRBJ2-1, with 9 bases aligning to TRBD1. V was pared by 6 bases and J by 9 bases, with 12 bases of the junction left unmatched. The CDR3 totals 15 residues. Per germline, CDR1 MDHEN and CDR2 SYDVKM. Full variable domain (outside the CDR3, taken from reference TRBV28 and TRBJ2-1): DVKVTQSSRYLVKRTGEKVFLECVQDMDHENMFWYRQDPGLGLRLIYFSYDVKMKEKGDIPEGYSVSREKKERFSLILESASTNQTSMYLCASRRPGQGDGEQFFGPGTRLTVL.

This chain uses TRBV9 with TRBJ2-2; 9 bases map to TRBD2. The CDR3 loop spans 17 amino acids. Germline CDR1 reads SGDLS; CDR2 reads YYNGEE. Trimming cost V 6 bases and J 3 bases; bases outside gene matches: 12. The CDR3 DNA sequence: TGTGCCAGCAACCCCTCTAGCGGGGTAAGAGACACCGGGGAGCTGTTTTTT. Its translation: CASNPSSGVRDTGELFF.

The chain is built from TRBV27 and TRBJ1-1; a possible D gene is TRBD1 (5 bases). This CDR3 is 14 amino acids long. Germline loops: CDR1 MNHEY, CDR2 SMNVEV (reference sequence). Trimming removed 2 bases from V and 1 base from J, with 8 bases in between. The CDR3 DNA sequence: TGTGCCAGCAGTTTACAGGGATGGAACACTGAAGCTTTCTTT. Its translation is CASSLQGWNTEAFF.

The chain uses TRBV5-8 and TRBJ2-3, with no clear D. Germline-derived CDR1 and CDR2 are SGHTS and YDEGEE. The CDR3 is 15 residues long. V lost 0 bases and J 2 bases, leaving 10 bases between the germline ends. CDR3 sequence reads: CASSLGLSPTDTQYF. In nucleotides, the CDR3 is TGTGCCAGCAGCTTGGGCCTATCACCCACAGATACGCAGTATTTT.

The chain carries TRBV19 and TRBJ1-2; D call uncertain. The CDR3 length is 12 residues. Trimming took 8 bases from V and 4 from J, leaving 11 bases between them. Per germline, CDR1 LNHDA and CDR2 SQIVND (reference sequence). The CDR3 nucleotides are TGTGCCAGTCGTTACGGTCGCTATGGCTACACCTTC. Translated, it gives CASRYGRYGYTF.

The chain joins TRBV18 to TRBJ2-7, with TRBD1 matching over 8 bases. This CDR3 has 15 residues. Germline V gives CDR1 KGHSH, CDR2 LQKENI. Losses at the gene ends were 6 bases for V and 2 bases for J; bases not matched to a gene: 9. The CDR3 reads CASSLTGGKTYEQYF. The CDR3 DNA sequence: TGTGCCAGCTCTCTAACAGGGGGAAAAACCTACGAGCAGTACTTC.

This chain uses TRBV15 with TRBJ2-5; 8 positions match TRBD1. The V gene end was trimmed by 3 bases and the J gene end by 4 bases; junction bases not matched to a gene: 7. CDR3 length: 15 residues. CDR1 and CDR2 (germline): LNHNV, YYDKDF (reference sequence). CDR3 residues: CATSSSGTGLETQYF. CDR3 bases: TGTGCCACCAGCAGCTCCGGGACAGGCTTAGAGACCCAGTACTTC. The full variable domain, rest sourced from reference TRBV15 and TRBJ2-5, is DAMVIQNPRYQVTQFGKPVTLSCSQTLNHNVMYWYQQKSSQAPKLLFHYYDKDFNNEADTPDNFQSRRPNTSFCFLDIRSPGLGDTAMYLCATSSSGTGLETQYFGPGTRLLVL.

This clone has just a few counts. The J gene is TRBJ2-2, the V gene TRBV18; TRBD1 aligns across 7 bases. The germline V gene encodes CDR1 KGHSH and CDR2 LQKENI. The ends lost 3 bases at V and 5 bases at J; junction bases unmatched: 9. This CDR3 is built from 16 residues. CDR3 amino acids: CASSPANRGRTGELFF. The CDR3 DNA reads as TGTGCCAGCTCACCTGCTAACAGGGGTCGGACCGGGGAGCTGTTTTTT.

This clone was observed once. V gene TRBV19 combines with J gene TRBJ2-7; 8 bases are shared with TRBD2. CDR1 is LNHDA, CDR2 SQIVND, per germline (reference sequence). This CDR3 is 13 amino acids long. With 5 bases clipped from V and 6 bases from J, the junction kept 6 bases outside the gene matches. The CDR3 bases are TGTGCCAGTAGTTTCGGACTAGCATCCGAGCAGTACTTC. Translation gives CASSFGLASEQYF.

This CDR3 reads CASSQSAGGWGTDTQYF. The CDR3 nucleotides read TGCGCCAGCAGCCAGAGCGCAGGGGGCTGGGGCACAGATACGCAGTATTTT. This chain connects TRBV4-3 to TRBJ2-3, with TRBD1 identical over 8 bases. Germline lookup yields CDR1 LGHNA and CDR2 YSLEER. This CDR3 contains 17 residues. The trim removed 3 bases at V and 1 base at J, leaving 9 bases unmatched.

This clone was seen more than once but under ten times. CDR3 sequence reads: CASSVGQGASETQYF. The CDR3 nucleotides are TGCGCCAGCAGCGTGGGACAGGGGGCCAGTGAGACCCAGTACTTC. The chain carries TRBV5-1 and TRBJ2-5, with 12 bases matching TRBD1. The junction had 6 bases not matched to a gene; V was cut back by 4 bases and J by 5 bases. CDR1 is SGHRS, CDR2 YFSETQ, per germline. CDR3 length equals 15 residues.

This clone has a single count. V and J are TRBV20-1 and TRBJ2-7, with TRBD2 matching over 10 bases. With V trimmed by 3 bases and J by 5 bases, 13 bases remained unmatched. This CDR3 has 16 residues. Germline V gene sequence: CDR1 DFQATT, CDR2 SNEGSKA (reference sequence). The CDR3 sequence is CSASNWASGSFDEQYF. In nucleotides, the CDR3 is TGCAGTGCTAGTAACTGGGCTAGCGGGAGCTTCGACGAGCAGTACTTC.

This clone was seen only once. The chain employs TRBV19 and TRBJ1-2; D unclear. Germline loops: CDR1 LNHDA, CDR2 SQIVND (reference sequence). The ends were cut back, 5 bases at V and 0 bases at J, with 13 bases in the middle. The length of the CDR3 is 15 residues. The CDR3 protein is CASSATQRTNYGYTF. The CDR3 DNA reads TGTGCCAGTAGTGCAACCCAGCGTACTAACTATGGCTACACCTTC.

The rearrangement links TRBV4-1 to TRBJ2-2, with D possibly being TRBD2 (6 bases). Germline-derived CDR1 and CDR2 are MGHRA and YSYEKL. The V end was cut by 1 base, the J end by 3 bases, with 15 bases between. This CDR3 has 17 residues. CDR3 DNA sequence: TGCGCCAGCAGCCAAGGACGCCTCAGGGACTACACCGGGGAGCTGTTTTTT. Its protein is CASSQGRLRDYTGELFF.

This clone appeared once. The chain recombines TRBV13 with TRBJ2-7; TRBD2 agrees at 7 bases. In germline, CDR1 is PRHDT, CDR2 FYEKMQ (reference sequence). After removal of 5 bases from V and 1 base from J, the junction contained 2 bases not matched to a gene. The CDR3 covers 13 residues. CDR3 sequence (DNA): TGTGCCAGCAGCATACTAGCGTCCTACGAGCAGTACTTC. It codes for CASSILASYEQYF.

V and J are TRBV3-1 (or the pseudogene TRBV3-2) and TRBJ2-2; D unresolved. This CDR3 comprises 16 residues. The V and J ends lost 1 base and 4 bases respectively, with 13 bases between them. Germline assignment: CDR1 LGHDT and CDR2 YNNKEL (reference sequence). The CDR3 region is CASSQVTYQTTGELFF. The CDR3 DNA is TGTGCCAGCAGCCAAGTGACTTACCAGACCACCGGGGAGCTGTTTTTT.